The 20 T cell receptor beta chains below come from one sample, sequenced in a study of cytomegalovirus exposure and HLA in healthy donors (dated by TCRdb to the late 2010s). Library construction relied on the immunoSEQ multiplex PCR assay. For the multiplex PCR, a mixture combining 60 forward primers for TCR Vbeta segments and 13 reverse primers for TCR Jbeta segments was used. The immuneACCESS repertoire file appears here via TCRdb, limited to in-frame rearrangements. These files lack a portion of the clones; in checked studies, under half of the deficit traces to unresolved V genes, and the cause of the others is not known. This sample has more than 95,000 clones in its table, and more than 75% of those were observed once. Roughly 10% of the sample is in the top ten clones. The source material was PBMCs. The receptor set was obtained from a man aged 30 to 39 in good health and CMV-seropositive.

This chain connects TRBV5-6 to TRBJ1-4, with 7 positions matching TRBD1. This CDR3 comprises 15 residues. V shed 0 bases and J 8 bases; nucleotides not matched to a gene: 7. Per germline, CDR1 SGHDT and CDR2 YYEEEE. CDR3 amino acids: CASSLAGYRGEKLFF. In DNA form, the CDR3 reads TGTGCCAGCAGCTTGGCCGGGTACAGGGGCGAAAAACTGTTTTTT.

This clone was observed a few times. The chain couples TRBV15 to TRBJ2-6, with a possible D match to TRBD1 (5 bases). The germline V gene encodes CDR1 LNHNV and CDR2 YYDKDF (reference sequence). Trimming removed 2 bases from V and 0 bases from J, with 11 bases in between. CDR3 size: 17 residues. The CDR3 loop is CATSRQGESSGANVLTF. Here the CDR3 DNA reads TGTGCCACCAGCAGACAGGGTGAAAGCTCTGGGGCCAACGTCCTGACTTTC. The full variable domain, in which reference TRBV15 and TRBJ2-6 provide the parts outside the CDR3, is DAMVIQNPRYQVTQFGKPVTLSCSQTLNHNVMYWYQQKSSQAPKLLFHYYDKDFNNEADTPDNFQSRRPNTSFCFLDIRSPGLGDTAMYLCATSRQGESSGANVLTFGAGSRLTVL.

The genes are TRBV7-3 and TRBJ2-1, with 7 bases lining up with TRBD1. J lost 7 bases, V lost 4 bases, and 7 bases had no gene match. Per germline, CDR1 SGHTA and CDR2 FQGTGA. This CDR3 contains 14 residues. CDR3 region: CASSSKGGRNEQFF. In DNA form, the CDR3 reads TGTGCCAGCAGCTCAAAAGGGGGCCGAAATGAGCAGTTCTTC.

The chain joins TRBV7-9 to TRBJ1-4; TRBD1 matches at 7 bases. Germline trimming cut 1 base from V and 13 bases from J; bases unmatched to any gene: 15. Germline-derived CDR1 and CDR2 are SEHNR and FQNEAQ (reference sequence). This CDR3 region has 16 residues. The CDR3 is CASSLGAGGPGGRLFF. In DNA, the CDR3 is TGTGCCAGCAGCTTAGGGGCAGGGGGTCCGGGCGGACGACTGTTTTTT. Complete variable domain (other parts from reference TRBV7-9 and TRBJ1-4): DTGVSQNPRHKITKRGQNVTFRCDPISEHNRLYWYRQTLGQGPEFLTYFQNEAQLEKSRLLSDRFSAERPKGSFSTLEIQRTEQGDSAMYLCASSLGAGGPGGRLFFGSGTQLSVL.

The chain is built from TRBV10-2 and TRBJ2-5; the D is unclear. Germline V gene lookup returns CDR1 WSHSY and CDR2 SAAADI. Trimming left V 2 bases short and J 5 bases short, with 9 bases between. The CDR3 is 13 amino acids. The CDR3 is CASSEVAAETQYF. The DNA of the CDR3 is TGCGCCAGCAGTGAGGTGGCTGCCGAGACCCAGTACTTC.

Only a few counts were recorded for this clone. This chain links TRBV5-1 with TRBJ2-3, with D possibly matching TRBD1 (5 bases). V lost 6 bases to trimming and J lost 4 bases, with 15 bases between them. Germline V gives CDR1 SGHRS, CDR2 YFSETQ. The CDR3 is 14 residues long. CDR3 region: CASIKDSSADTQYF. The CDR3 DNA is TGCGCCAGCATAAAAGACAGTTCGGCAGATACGCAGTATTTT.

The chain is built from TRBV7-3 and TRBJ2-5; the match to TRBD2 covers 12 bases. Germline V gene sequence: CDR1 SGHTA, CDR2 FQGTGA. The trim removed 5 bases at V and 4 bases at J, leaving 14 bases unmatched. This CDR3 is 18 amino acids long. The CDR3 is CASSPGRLAGASRETQYF. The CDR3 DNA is TGTGCCAGCAGCCCGGGGAGACTAGCGGGAGCGTCGCGAGAGACCCAGTACTTC.

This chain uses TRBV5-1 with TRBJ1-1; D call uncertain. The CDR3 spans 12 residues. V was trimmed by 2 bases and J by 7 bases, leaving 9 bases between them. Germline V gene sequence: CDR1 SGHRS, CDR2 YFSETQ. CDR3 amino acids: CASSLTTGEAFF. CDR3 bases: TGCGCCAGCAGCTTAACTACCGGTGAAGCTTTCTTT.

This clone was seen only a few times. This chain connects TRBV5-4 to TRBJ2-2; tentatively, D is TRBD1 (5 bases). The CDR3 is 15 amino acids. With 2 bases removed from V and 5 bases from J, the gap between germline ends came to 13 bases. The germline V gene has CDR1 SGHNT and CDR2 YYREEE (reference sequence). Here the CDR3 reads CASSFRTTVTGELFF. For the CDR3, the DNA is TGTGCCAGCAGCTTCCGAACGACAGTTACCGGGGAGCTGTTTTTT.

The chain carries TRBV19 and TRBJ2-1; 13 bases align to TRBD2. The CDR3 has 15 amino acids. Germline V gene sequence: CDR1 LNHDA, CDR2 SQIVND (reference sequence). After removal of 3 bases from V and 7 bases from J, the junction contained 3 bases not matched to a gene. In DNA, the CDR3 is TGTGCCAGTAGTATCGGGACTAGCGGGATGAATGAGCAGTTCTTC. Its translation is CASSIGTSGMNEQFF.

CDR3 sequence: CASRETQGFYEQYF. The CDR3 nucleotides read TGTGCCAGCAGGGAAACACAGGGGTTCTACGAGCAGTACTTC. The chain is built from TRBV6-1 and TRBJ2-7, with 7 bases identical to TRBD1. The CDR3 runs to 14 residues. V trimming: 6 bases; J trimming: 3 bases; junction bases outside the gene matches: 8. Germline-derived CDR1 and CDR2 are MNHNS and SASEGT.

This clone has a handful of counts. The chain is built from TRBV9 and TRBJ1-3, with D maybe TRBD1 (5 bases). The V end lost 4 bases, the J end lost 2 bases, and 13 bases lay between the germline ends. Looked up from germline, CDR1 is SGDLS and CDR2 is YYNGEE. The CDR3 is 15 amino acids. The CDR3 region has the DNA TGTGCCAGCAGCCGAGGGGAGGTTACTGGAAACACCATATATTTT. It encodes CASSRGEVTGNTIYF.

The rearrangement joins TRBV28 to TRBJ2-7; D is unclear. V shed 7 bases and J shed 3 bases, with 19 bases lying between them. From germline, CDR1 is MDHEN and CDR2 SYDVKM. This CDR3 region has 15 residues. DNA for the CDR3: TGTGCCAGCATATCCCCTACCTCAGGTCTCTACGAGCAGTACTTC. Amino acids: CASISPTSGLYEQYF.

CDR3 residues: CASSRDREGTEAFF. Here the CDR3 DNA reads TGCGCCAGCAGCCGGGACAGGGAGGGCACTGAAGCTTTCTTT. The rearrangement links TRBV5-1 to TRBJ1-1; TRBD1 matches 9 bases. Germline assignment: CDR1 SGHRS and CDR2 YFSETQ. The CDR3 spans 14 residues. V lost 4 bases and J lost 4; bases outside the gene matches: 5.

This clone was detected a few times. The chain's CDR3 is CASSEYSGANVLTF. Written as DNA, the CDR3 is TGTGCCAGCAGCGAGTACTCTGGGGCCAACGTCCTGACTTTC. J is TRBJ2-6 and V is TRBV2; D gene uncertain. Germline V gene lookup returns CDR1 SNHLY and CDR2 FYNNEI. The CDR3 has 14 residues. Trimming shortened V by 6 bases and J by 0 bases, and 6 bases separated the two germline ends.

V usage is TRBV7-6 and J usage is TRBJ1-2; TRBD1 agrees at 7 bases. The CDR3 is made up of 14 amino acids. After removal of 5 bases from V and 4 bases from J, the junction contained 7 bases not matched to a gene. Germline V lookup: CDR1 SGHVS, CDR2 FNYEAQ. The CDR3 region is CASSPGTVSYGYTF. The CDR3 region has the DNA TGTGCCAGCAGCCCCGGGACAGTAAGCTATGGCTACACCTTC.

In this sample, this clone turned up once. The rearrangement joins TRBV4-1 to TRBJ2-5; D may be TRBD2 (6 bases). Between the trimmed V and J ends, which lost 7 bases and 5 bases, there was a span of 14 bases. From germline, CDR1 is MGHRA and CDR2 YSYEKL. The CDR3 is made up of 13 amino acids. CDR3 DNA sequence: TGCGCCAGCACCCCCGGAGGGCTTGAGACCCAGTACTTC. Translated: CASTPGGLETQYF.

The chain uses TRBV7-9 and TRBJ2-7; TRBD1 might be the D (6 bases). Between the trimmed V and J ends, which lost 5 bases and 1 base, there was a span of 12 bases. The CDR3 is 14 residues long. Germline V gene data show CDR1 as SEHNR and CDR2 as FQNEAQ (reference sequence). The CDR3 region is CASSPHRESYEQYF. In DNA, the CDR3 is TGTGCCAGCAGCCCGCACAGGGAGTCCTACGAGCAGTACTTC. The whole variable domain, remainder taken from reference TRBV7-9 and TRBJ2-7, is DTGVSQNPRHKITKRGQNVTFRCDPISEHNRLYWYRQTLGQGPEFLTYFQNEAQLEKSRLLSDRFSAERPKGSFSTLEIQRTEQGDSAMYLCASSPHRESYEQYFGPGTRLTVT.

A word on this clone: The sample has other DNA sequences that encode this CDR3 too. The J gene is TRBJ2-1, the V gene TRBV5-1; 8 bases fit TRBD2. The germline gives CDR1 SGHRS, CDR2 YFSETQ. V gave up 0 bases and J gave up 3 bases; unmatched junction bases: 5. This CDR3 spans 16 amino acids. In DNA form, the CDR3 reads TGCGCCAGCAGCTTGGATCGGACTAGCAGCTACAATGAGCAGTTCTTC. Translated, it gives CASSLDRTSSYNEQFF.

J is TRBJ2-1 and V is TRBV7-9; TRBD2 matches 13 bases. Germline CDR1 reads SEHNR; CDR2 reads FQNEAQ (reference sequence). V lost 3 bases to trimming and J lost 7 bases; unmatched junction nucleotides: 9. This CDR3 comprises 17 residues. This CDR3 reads CASSFSAGTSGINEQFF. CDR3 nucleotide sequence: TGTGCCAGCAGCTTCTCTGCCGGGACTAGCGGGATTAATGAGCAGTTCTTC.